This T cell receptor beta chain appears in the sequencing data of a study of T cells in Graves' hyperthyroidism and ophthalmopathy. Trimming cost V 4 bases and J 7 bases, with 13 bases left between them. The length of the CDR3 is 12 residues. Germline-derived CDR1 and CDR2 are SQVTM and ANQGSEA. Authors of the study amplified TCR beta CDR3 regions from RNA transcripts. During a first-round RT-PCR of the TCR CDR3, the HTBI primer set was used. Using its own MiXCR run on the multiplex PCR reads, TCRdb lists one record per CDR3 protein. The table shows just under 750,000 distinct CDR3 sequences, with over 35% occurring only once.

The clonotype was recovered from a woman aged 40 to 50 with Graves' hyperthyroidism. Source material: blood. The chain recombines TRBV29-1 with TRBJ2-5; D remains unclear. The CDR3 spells CSVGWPPGTQYF. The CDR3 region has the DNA TGCAGCGTTGGTTGGCCGCCAGGGACCCAGTACTTC.